Described below is a single TCR beta chain sequence and its context. The antigen remains unidentified. The data were obtained in a study of T cell responses to AZD1222 COVID-19 vaccine. CDR3 length equals 19 residues. The ends lost 0 bases at V and 0 bases at J; junction bases unmatched: 9. Germline CDR1 SGHRS, CDR2 YFSETQ. Study conclusions and caveats: A mostly white British donor set with more females was recruited, and clonal diversity was possibly underestimated. Sampling that yielded the repertoires occurred only after the peak T cell response.

The assay was immunoSEQ multiplex PCR, and TCRdb's table has in-frame clones only and misses some. The sample has some 150,000 clones; around 88% are singletons. This TCR derives from an adult in good health. Sequenced here: peripheral blood, sampled on day 0 of AZD1222 vaccination. V and J are TRBV5-1 and TRBJ2-1; TRBD1 agrees at 10 bases. The CDR3 here is CASSLAATGGVSSYNEQFF. The CDR3 DNA sequence: TGCGCCAGCAGCTTGGCCGCGACAGGGGGCGTGAGCTCCTACAATGAGCAGTTCTTC. The full variable domain, with the rest looked up from reference TRBV5-1 and TRBJ2-1, is KAGVTQTPRYLIKTRGQQVTLSCSPISGHRSVSWYQQTPGQGLQFLFEYFSETQRNKGNFPGRFSGRQFSNSRSEMNVSTLELGDSALYLCASSLAATGGVSSYNEQFFGPGTRLTVL.